These 17 T cell receptor beta chains were all obtained from the same sample, sequenced in a study of blood T cell repertoires in COVID-19. Data came from immunoSEQ multiplex PCR; TCRdb stores just in-frame clones and leaves some out. The sample contains fewer than 250,000 clones, 80% to 90% of which appear only once. The sequenced sample was PBMCs or T cells enriched from blood (not recorded which). All receptors come from a woman between 40 and 50 years old with acute COVID-19.

The DNA of the CDR3 is TGTGCCAGCAGCCGGACTAGTGATGAGCAGTTCTTC. Translation: CASSRTSDEQFF. The chain has TRBV4-2 and TRBJ2-1, with 7 bases lining up with TRBD2. J gave up 8 bases and V 4 bases, and 2 bases lay outside the gene matches. CDR3 size: 12 residues. The V gene's germline CDR1 is LGHNA and CDR2 YNFKEQ.

The gene calls are TRBV7-8 and TRBJ1-2, with 8 bases lining up with TRBD1. The CDR3 loop spans 13 amino acids. Germline CDR1 and CDR2: SGHVS and FQNEAQ. V shed 3 bases, J shed 8 bases, and the junction held 5 bases outside the gene matches. This chain's CDR3 is CASSFRDRRGYTF. CDR3 nucleotides: TGTGCCAGCAGCTTCCGGGACAGGAGAGGCTACACCTTC.

CDR3 bases: TGTGCCAGCAGCTCCGGAGGCTCTGGGGCCAACGTCCTGACTTTC. Translating it yields CASSSGGSGANVLTF. The chain combines TRBV7-8 with TRBJ2-6, with a possible D match to TRBD2 (5 bases). In germline, CDR1 is SGHVS, CDR2 FQNEAQ. The CDR3 is 15 residues long. Trimming removed 4 bases from V and 0 bases from J, with 7 bases in between.

The chain employs TRBV5-1 and TRBJ2-1, with 10 bases fitting TRBD2. V gave up 0 bases and J gave up 8 bases; unmatched junction bases: 5. The CDR3 is 15 residues long. In germline, CDR1 is SGHRS, CDR2 YFSETQ. This CDR3 is CASSLGASGSDEQFF. DNA of the CDR3: TGCGCCAGCAGCTTGGGAGCTAGCGGGAGTGATGAGCAGTTCTTC.

The rearrangement joins TRBV28 to TRBJ2-2, with 13 nucleotides matching TRBD2. V lost 7 bases to trimming and J lost 0 bases; unmatched junction nucleotides: 5. CDR1 is MDHEN, CDR2 SYDVKM, per germline. The CDR3 has 17 amino acids. In nucleotides, the CDR3 is TGTGCCAGCACCCTGGGACTAGCGGGATCGAACACCGGGGAGCTGTTTTTT. Its protein product is CASTLGLAGSNTGELFF.

This clone was observed once. The gene calls are TRBV29-1 and TRBJ2-1; 11 bases map to TRBD2. The CDR3 loop spans 13 amino acids. V trimming: 7 bases; J trimming: 5 bases; junction bases outside the gene matches: 4. Looked up from germline, CDR1 is SQVTM and CDR2 is ANQGSEA. CDR3 in DNA: TGCAGCGCAGAGGGACTAGCGGACAATGAGCAGTTCTTC. It yields the protein CSAEGLADNEQFF.

CDR3 sequence reads: CASSPEVQGYNEQFF. As DNA, the CDR3 is TGTGCCAGCTCACCGGAAGTCCAGGGTTACAATGAGCAGTTCTTC. The chain couples TRBV18 to TRBJ2-1, with D perhaps matching TRBD1 (5 bases). The CDR3 is made up of 15 amino acids. Deletions cut 3 bases from V and 4 bases from J, with 13 bases between. Per germline, CDR1 KGHSH and CDR2 LQKENI.

This clone occurred once. The chain links TRBV19 to TRBJ1-1; D is perhaps TRBD1 (5 bases). The CDR3 length is 12 residues. The ends were cut back, 3 bases at V and 9 bases at J, with 11 bases in the middle. In germline, CDR1 is LNHDA, CDR2 SQIVND (reference sequence). The CDR3 nucleotides are TGTGCCAGTAGTATCCGACAGTATCAAGCTTTCTTT. It translates to CASSIRQYQAFF.

The chain employs TRBV19 and TRBJ1-1; 7 bases match TRBD1. The CDR3 sequence is 14 residues long. V lost 3 bases to trimming and J lost 6 bases; unmatched junction nucleotides: 7. Germline V CDR1 and CDR2: LNHDA, SQIVND (reference sequence). The CDR3 reads CASSIGWTGSEAFF. The CDR3 nucleotides are TGTGCCAGTAGTATCGGCTGGACAGGATCTGAAGCTTTCTTT.

The rearrangement uses TRBV5-1 and TRBJ2-7; D is unresolved. This CDR3 has 13 amino acids. Germline CDR1 SGHRS, CDR2 YFSETQ. Deletions cut 2 bases from V and 3 bases from J, with 9 bases between. The CDR3 loop is CASSLSANYEQYF. The CDR3, as DNA: TGCGCCAGCAGCTTAAGCGCGAACTACGAGCAGTACTTC.

The chain couples TRBV19 to TRBJ1-5; tentatively, D is TRBD1 (6 bases). CDR3 size: 14 residues. The V end lost 4 bases, the J end lost 5 bases, and 12 bases lay between the germline ends. Per germline, CDR1 LNHDA and CDR2 SQIVND (reference sequence). CDR3 amino acids: CASSRWKGDQPQHF. For the CDR3, the DNA is TGTGCCAGTAGTAGGTGGAAGGGGGATCAGCCCCAGCATTTT.

The CDR3 loop reads CASSQYDRFGYTF. CDR3 coding DNA: TGTGCCAGCTCTCAATACGATCGGTTTGGCTACACCTTC. This chain uses TRBV18 with TRBJ1-2; the D is unclear. The V and J ends lost 6 bases and 7 bases respectively, with 15 bases between them. Germline CDR1 and CDR2: KGHSH and LQKENI. The CDR3 sequence is 13 residues long.

The chain combines TRBV6-6 with TRBJ2-7; 9 nucleotides match TRBD1. Germline trimming cut 5 bases from V and 0 bases from J; bases unmatched to any gene: 11. The CDR3 sequence is 17 residues long. Germline CDR1 and CDR2: MNHNY and SVGAGI (reference sequence). In DNA form, the CDR3 reads TGTGCCAGCAGTCTAGTCCGCAGGACAGGGGTCTCCTACGAGCAGTACTTC. It specifies CASSLVRRTGVSYEQYF.

This sequence joins TRBV7-9 and TRBJ2-5; tentative D call: TRBD1 (5 bases). The CDR3 totals 14 residues. Trimming cost V 3 bases and J 5 bases, with 13 bases left between them. Per the germline V gene, CDR1 is SEHNR and CDR2 is FQNEAQ (reference sequence). The CDR3 loop is CASSLGLVRETQYF. CDR3 in DNA: TGTGCCAGCAGCTTGGGGCTTGTCAGGGAGACCCAGTACTTC.

There are a few counts of this clone. The rearrangement joins TRBV13 to TRBJ2-3; 15 bases agree with TRBD2. CDR3 length: 18 residues. Germline V gives CDR1 PRHDT, CDR2 FYEKMQ (reference sequence). Trimming cost V 6 bases and J 0 bases; bases outside gene matches: 7. The CDR3 DNA reads as TGTGCCAGCAGTAGTTCCGGACTAGCGGGAGGGAGCACAGATACGCAGTATTTT. It is translated as CASSSSGLAGGSTDTQYF.

CDR3: CASRKKQVSSEQYF. The CDR3 region has the DNA TGTGCCAGCAGGAAGAAACAGGTATCATCCGAGCAGTACTTC. The chain has TRBV28 and TRBJ2-7, with D possibly matching TRBD1 (5 bases). Germline V gene lookup returns CDR1 MDHEN and CDR2 SYDVKM. The CDR3 has 14 residues. The V end lost 6 bases, the J end lost 6 bases, and 18 bases lay between the germline ends.

The genes are TRBV4-3 and TRBJ2-1, with TRBD2 matching over 8 bases. This CDR3 contains 13 residues. Per germline, CDR1 LGHNA and CDR2 YSLEER. Germline trimming cut 3 bases from V and 7 bases from J; bases unmatched to any gene: 2. The CDR3: CASSQGLVNEQFF. Written as DNA, the CDR3 is TGCGCCAGCAGCCAGGGACTAGTGAATGAGCAGTTCTTC.